This T cell receptor (delta chain) was retrieved from a study of γδ T cells in repeated Plasmodium falciparum infection. Bulk repertoires came from Vgamma9/Vdelta2+ or Vdelta2-negative gammadelta T cells flow-sorted from PBMC. Germline CDR1 reads TSWWSYY; CDR2 reads QGS. The trim removed 3 bases at V and 0 bases at J, leaving 37 bases unmatched. The CDR3 length is 28 residues. Sequencing covered both gamma and delta TCR chains per sample. TCRdb re-processed the multiplex PCR reads via CATT. Here the sample spans 45,000 to 60,000 delta-chain clones, roughly 1.9% being singletons. Details on this clone: A far more abundant clone sits one base away, making this likely a read error.

Sequenced: gamma-delta T cells from blood. The chain employs TRDV1 and TRDJ1, with 13 bases that match TRDD3. TCRdb lists no J gene, so it was determined here by aligning the DNA to germline. This sequence originates from a pool of human donors (malaria-infected and uninfected, not separated). This CDR3 reads CALGEWRLRSIVEDTYWGIRSYTDKLIF. Here the CDR3 DNA reads TGTGCTCTTGGGGAGTGGCGCCTACGAAGTATTGTAGAGGATACTTACTGGGGGATACGGTCGTACACCGATAAACTCATCTTT.